The 25 T cell receptor beta chains in this list originate from one sample, sequenced in a study of blood T cell repertoires in COVID-19. Data came from immunoSEQ multiplex PCR; TCRdb stores just in-frame clones and leaves some out. The sample holds some 200,000 clones, more than 75% seen once. Sequenced input: peripheral blood. The receptors here all came from a man older than 75 with acute or convalescent COVID-19.

This chain uses TRBV5-4 with TRBJ2-5; 9 positions agree with TRBD1. Per the germline V gene, CDR1 is SGHNT and CDR2 is YYREEE (reference sequence). The CDR3 contains 17 residues. V lost 4 bases and J lost 4; bases outside the gene matches: 14. The CDR3: CASSGEGQGLGRETQYF. CDR3 sequence (DNA): TGTGCCAGCAGCGGTGAGGGACAGGGCTTAGGACGAGAGACCCAGTACTTC.

The chain recombines TRBV4-1 with TRBJ2-1; 7 nucleotides agree with TRBD2. Trimming took 6 bases from V and 4 from J; bases not matched to a gene: 9. This CDR3 is 15 amino acids long. Germline V gene data show CDR1 as MGHRA and CDR2 as YSYEKL. The CDR3 nucleotides are TGCGCCAGCAGACCCGGACTAGGCCCTTACAATGAGCAGTTCTTC. Amino acids: CASRPGLGPYNEQFF.

This chain uses TRBV28 with TRBJ1-5, with D maybe TRBD1 (5 bases). The CDR3 is 16 amino acids. From germline, CDR1 is MDHEN and CDR2 SYDVKM. V was shortened by 3 bases and J by 0 bases, with 12 bases between the two germline ends. The DNA of the CDR3 is TGTGCCAGCAGTTTCGGGGGGACTTATAGCAATCAGCCCCAGCATTTT. Translating gives CASSFGGTYSNQPQHF.

The rearrangement links TRBV27 to TRBJ1-2; 8 positions match TRBD1. The trim removed 5 bases at V and 3 bases at J, leaving 5 bases unmatched. The CDR3 length is 14 residues. The germline V gene has CDR1 MNHEY and CDR2 SMNVEV (reference sequence). In DNA, the CDR3 is TGTGCCAGCAGTCCGGACAGGGTTCACTATGGCTACACCTTC. Protein sequence: CASSPDRVHYGYTF.

V gene TRBV5-4 combines with J gene TRBJ2-3, with D perhaps TRBD2 (6 bases). The germline V and J ends were trimmed by 4 bases and 4 bases, with 16 bases remaining between them. CDR3 length: 15 residues. Per the germline V gene, CDR1 is SGHNT and CDR2 is YYREEE (reference sequence). CDR3 in DNA: TGTGCCAGCAGCGGGGGACTCCCTGGGGCAGATACGCAGTATTTT. Protein product: CASSGGLPGADTQYF.

V is TRBV29-1 and J is TRBJ2-1; TRBD2 might be the D (5 bases). Germline CDR1 and CDR2: SQVTM and ANQGSEA. The V end lost 4 bases, the J end lost 8 bases, and 12 bases lay between the germline ends. The CDR3 spans 12 residues. CDR3 sequence: CSVVETNYEQFF. For the CDR3, the DNA is TGCAGCGTTGTCGAGACTAACTATGAGCAGTTCTTC.

V usage is TRBV19 and J usage is TRBJ2-7, with D possibly TRBD2 on 5 matching bases. V was cut by 3 bases and J by 0 bases, with 6 bases left in between. Germline-derived CDR1 and CDR2 are LNHDA and SQIVND (reference sequence). The CDR3 has 13 residues. The CDR3 DNA reads TGTGCCAGTAGTATCGACTACTCCTACGAGCAGTACTTC. It yields the protein CASSIDYSYEQYF.

This chain joins TRBV7-6 and TRBJ2-2; possible D gene TRBD1, 6 bases. The CDR3 loop spans 15 amino acids. Germline V gene sequence: CDR1 SGHVS, CDR2 FNYEAQ. Trimming removed 0 bases from V and 6 bases from J, with 11 bases in between. The CDR3 bases are TGTGCCAGCAGCTTAGCGGGGGCAGGACCCGGGGAGCTGTTTTTT. Amino acids: CASSLAGAGPGELFF.

The rearrangement links TRBV29-1 to TRBJ1-1; possible D gene TRBD1, 5 bases. The CDR3 length is 12 residues. Germline V gene data show CDR1 as SQVTM and CDR2 as ANQGSEA. Trimming took off 3 bases at V and 6 bases at J, with 11 bases between the two ends. The CDR3 bases are TGCAGCGTTGACGGGGGGAGGGCTGAAGCTTTCTTT. Translation gives CSVDGGRAEAFF.

The chain couples TRBV5-1 to TRBJ2-3, with D perhaps matching TRBD2 (5 bases). The CDR3 contains 15 residues. In germline, CDR1 is SGHRS, CDR2 YFSETQ. V was shortened by 4 bases and J by 4 bases, with 16 bases between the two germline ends. The CDR3 is CASSPPSTRADTQYF. The DNA for the CDR3 is TGCGCCAGCAGCCCACCCTCTACTAGGGCAGATACGCAGTATTTT. Full variable domain (missing parts from reference TRBV5-1 and TRBJ2-3): KAGVTQTPRYLIKTRGQQVTLSCSPISGHRSVSWYQQTPGQGLQFLFEYFSETQRNKGNFPGRFSGRQFSNSRSEMNVSTLELGDSALYLCASSPPSTRADTQYFGPGTRLTVL.

The chain links TRBV5-1 to TRBJ2-1; TRBD2 aligns across 7 bases. The length of the CDR3 is 15 residues. The V and J ends lost 4 bases and 0 bases, in that order; junction bases with no gene match: 4. The V gene's germline CDR1 is SGHRS and CDR2 YFSETQ. The CDR3 region has the DNA TGCGCCAGCAGCACAGGACTAGTCTCCTACAATGAGCAGTTCTTC. It is translated as CASSTGLVSYNEQFF.

The chain recombines TRBV5-1 with TRBJ2-5; 7 nucleotides align to TRBD2. With 4 bases clipped from V and 5 bases from J, the junction kept 5 bases outside the gene matches. The CDR3 sequence is 13 residues long. Germline assignment: CDR1 SGHRS and CDR2 YFSETQ. The CDR3 reads CASSTGGGETQYF. CDR3 sequence (DNA): TGCGCCAGCAGCACGGGAGGCGGGGAGACCCAGTACTTC.

This rearrangement joins TRBV2 to TRBJ2-7; 10 bases are a match to TRBD1. J gave up 7 bases and V 5 bases, and 11 bases lay outside the gene matches. This CDR3 spans 15 amino acids. Germline CDR1 reads SNHLY; CDR2 reads FYNNEI. CDR3 nucleotides: TGTGCCAGCAGTATAGACAGGGGGCGGGCCTGGGAGCAGTACTTC. Translating gives CASSIDRGRAWEQYF.

CDR3 nucleotides: TGTGCCAGCAGCTTAGTTGACAGGGTAGGAGAGACCCAGTACTTC. It is translated as CASSLVDRVGETQYF. The rearrangement links TRBV11-3 to TRBJ2-5, with 7 nucleotides matching TRBD1. The ends lost 1 base at V and 4 bases at J; junction bases unmatched: 6. The CDR3 has 15 residues. Per germline, CDR1 SGHNT and CDR2 YENEEA.

This chain links TRBV6-5 with TRBJ2-1, with 12 bases matching TRBD1. The V segment lost 6 bases and the J segment 6 bases; nucleotides outside the gene matches: 3. The length of the CDR3 is 14 residues. Germline V gives CDR1 MNHEY, CDR2 SVGAGI. The CDR3, as DNA: TGTGCCAGCAGGGGGGACAGGGGGCCCAATGAGCAGTTCTTC. Protein sequence: CASRGDRGPNEQFF.

The rearrangement uses TRBV7-9 and TRBJ2-2; 14 bases match TRBD2. There are 16 residues in the CDR3. CDR1 and CDR2 (germline): SEHNR, FQNEAQ (reference sequence). V shed 5 bases and J 4 bases; nucleotides not matched to a gene: 3. The CDR3 sequence: CASSQGLAGVTGELFF. DNA of the CDR3: TGTGCCAGCAGCCAGGGACTAGCGGGAGTCACCGGGGAGCTGTTTTTT.

This clone has a handful of counts. The CDR3 spells CSVSGTSGSNNEQFF. DNA for the CDR3: TGCAGCGTTTCAGGGACTAGCGGGAGCAACAATGAGCAGTTCTTC. The rearrangement links TRBV29-1 to TRBJ2-1, with TRBD2 identical over 14 bases. V was clipped by 5 bases and J by 5 bases; unmatched bases: 5. The CDR3 consists of 15 residues. Germline CDR1 and CDR2: SQVTM and ANQGSEA.

V is TRBV12-3 or TRBV12-4 and J is TRBJ2-7; a weak D match, TRBD2 (5 bases). V shed 7 bases and J shed 0 bases, with 10 bases lying between them. The CDR3 is made up of 13 amino acids. CDR3 DNA: TGTGCCAGCAAGGGAGACAACTCCTACGAGCAGTACTTC. This sequence encodes CASKGDNSYEQYF.

J is TRBJ2-7 and V is TRBV28; D is uncertain. V dropped 6 bases and J dropped 3 bases, with 12 bases sitting between them. This CDR3 comprises 13 residues. Germline CDR1 MDHEN, CDR2 SYDVKM. The CDR3 region has the DNA TGTGCCAGCAGACAAGACACGGACTACGAGCAGTACGTC. Its protein is CASRQDTDYEQYV.

In DNA, the CDR3 is TGCGCCAGCAGCTTGGATCCCGGGTATAATTCACCCCTCCACTTT. The encoded protein is CASSLDPGYNSPLHF. V usage is TRBV5-1 and J usage is TRBJ1-6; no firm D call. Germline CDR1 is SGHRS and CDR2 is YFSETQ. This CDR3 comprises 15 residues. The V end was cut by 0 bases, the J end by 4 bases, with 8 bases between.

The gene calls are TRBV7-9 and TRBJ1-5, with TRBD1 as a possible D gene (6 bases). The germline V and J ends were trimmed by 5 bases and 2 bases, with 10 bases remaining between them. This CDR3 is 14 amino acids long. CDR1 SEHNR and CDR2 FQNEAQ come from the germline V gene (reference sequence). Here the CDR3 DNA reads TGTGCCAGCAGCCCAGGGGATGGCAATCAGCCCCAGCATTTT. Its protein is CASSPGDGNQPQHF.

The CDR3: CASSSPGRTSGPYEQYV. In nucleotides, the CDR3 is TGTGCCAGCAGTTCCCCCGGACGGACTAGCGGACCCTACGAGCAGTACGTC. The chain couples TRBV11-2 to TRBJ2-7; 10 bases align to TRBD2. V lost 6 bases, J lost 2 bases, and 13 bases stayed unmatched. Germline V gene lookup returns CDR1 SGHAT and CDR2 FQNNGV. The CDR3 loop spans 17 amino acids.

This sequence joins TRBV2 and TRBJ1-3; weak D call: TRBD1 (6 bases). The CDR3 contains 13 residues. Trimming stripped 2 bases from V and 7 bases from J, with 9 bases between. Germline V gene sequence: CDR1 SNHLY, CDR2 FYNNEI. The CDR3 region has the DNA TGTGCCAGCAGTGAACAGGGGTTGAACACCATATATTTT. Residues: CASSEQGLNTIYF. The complete variable domain, with remaining parts taken from reference TRBV2 and TRBJ1-3, reads EPEVTQTPSHQVTQMGQEVILRCVPISNHLYFYWYRQILGQKVEFLVSFYNNEISEKSEIFDDQFSVERPDGSNFTLKIRSTKLEDSAMYFCASSEQGLNTIYFGEGSWLTVV.

This chain joins TRBV13 and TRBJ2-3; tentative D call: TRBD1 (6 bases). V was cut by 6 bases and J by 0 bases, with 16 bases left in between. Germline V lookup: CDR1 PRHDT, CDR2 FYEKMQ (reference sequence). This CDR3 spans 16 amino acids. CDR3 sequence: CASRGSTGSSTDTQYF. CDR3 DNA sequence: TGTGCCAGCAGGGGGTCAACAGGGTCCAGCACAGATACGCAGTATTTT. Variable domain in full (rest from reference TRBV13 and TRBJ2-3): AAGVIQSPRHLIKEKRETATLKCYPIPRHDTVYWYQQGPGQDPQFLISFYEKMQSDKGSIPDRFSAQQFSDYHSELNMSSLELGDSALYFCASRGSTGSSTDTQYFGPGTRLTVL.

This clone was counted a few times. The chain employs TRBV6-4 and TRBJ2-3, with 7 bases identical to TRBD1. J gave up 2 bases and V 2 bases, and 7 bases lay outside the gene matches. The V gene's germline CDR1 is MRHNA and CDR2 SNTAGT. The CDR3 extends over 16 amino acids. CDR3 sequence: CASSDMYGTATDTQYF. The CDR3, as DNA: TGTGCCAGCAGTGACATGTATGGGACAGCCACAGATACGCAGTATTTT.